These T cell receptor beta chains were read from a single sample in a study of blood T cell repertoires in COVID-19. Libraries were prepared by immunoSEQ multiplex PCR; TCRdb keeps only in-frame clonotypes and omits some of them. The sample has 180,000 or so clones, more than 85% seen once; the top ten hold less than 3.5%. The sequenced sample consisted of peripheral blood. Source of these receptors: a young woman with active or convalescent COVID-19. CDR3s include the opening cysteine and the closing phenylalanine or tryptophan. The order of the fields is J gene, V gene, D gene, clone size, CDR3 protein, CDR3 DNA. The D gene is left open where the match is weak. Part of the rows lack a size; the others show once, few, many or a class for expanded clones.

TRBJ1-5 TRBV4-1 TRBD1 - CASSQGGQGRPNQPQHF TGCGCCAGCAGCCAAGGGGGACAGGGCAGGCCCAATCAGCCCCAGCATTTT
TRBJ2-1 TRBV14 - - CASSRYGSNEQFF TGTGCCAGCAGCCGATACGGTTCAAATGAGCAGTTCTTC
TRBJ1-5 TRBV30 TRBD1 - CAWSRDRDNQPQHF TGTGCCTGGAGTAGGGACAGGGACAATCAGCCCCAGCATTTT
TRBJ1-1 TRBV25-1 TRBD1 - CASSASGQGYTEAFF TGTGCCAGCAGTGCATCGGGACAGGGGTACACTGAAGCTTTCTTT
TRBJ2-7 TRBV4-2 TRBD2 - CASSREGLADSYEQYF TGTGCCAGCAGCCGAGAGGGACTAGCGGACTCCTACGAGCAGTACTTC
TRBJ2-3 TRBV27 - - CASRLRVATDTQYF TGTGCCAGCAGACTCAGGGTTGCGACAGATACGCAGTATTTT
TRBJ1-2 TRBV28 TRBD1 - CASRGQGNYGYTF TGTGCCAGCAGAGGACAGGGGAACTATGGCTACACCTTC
TRBJ1-1 TRBV5-1 TRBD1 - CASSLHQGQGAEAFF TGCGCCAGCAGCTTACATCAGGGACAGGGGGCTGAAGCTTTCTTT
TRBJ1-6 TRBV3-1/TRBV3-2 TRBD1 - CASSQVTGGNSPLHF TGTGCCAGCAGCCAAGTGACAGGGGGTAATTCACCCCTCCACTTT
TRBJ1-2 TRBV5-6 TRBD1 once CASSLVPQGGSGYTF TGTGCCAGCAGCTTGGTACCGCAGGGGGGTAGTGGCTACACCTTC
TRBJ1-2 TRBV7-2 - - CASSLAGLGLQAGYYGYTF TGTGCCAGCAGCTTAGCGGGCTTAGGGTTACAGGCTGGTTACTATGGCTACACCTTC